The entry below describes one T cell receptor (beta chain). Its antigen is currently unknown. This record comes from a study of cytomegalovirus exposure and HLA in healthy donors. The wider study: Among the 398 genotyped donors, about 81% were placed in the Caucasian-associated ancestry cluster. Study-wide findings and caveats: In a later analysis, an Asian-associated ancestry cluster reportedly showed fewer N-insertions than the roughly 730-donor mean.

The PCR contained 60 Vbeta and 13 Jbeta primers. Profiled with immunoSEQ multiplex PCR; TCRdb holds only in-frame clones, not every one. The sample lists 150,000 to 170,000 clones; 74% were seen once. The CDR3 has 17 amino acids. Germline values: CDR1 SGHTA, CDR2 FQGNSA. V shed 4 bases and J 7 bases; nucleotides not matched to a gene: 13. Sequencing used PBMCs. This receptor was obtained from a man aged 25 to 40 in good health and CMV-seronegative. The J gene is TRBJ1-6, the V gene TRBV7-2; 7 bases are a match to TRBD1. The CDR3: CASSSSPGTAENSPLHF. The DNA of the CDR3 is TGTGCCAGCAGCTCCTCCCCCGGGACAGCAGAAAATTCACCCCTCCACTTT.